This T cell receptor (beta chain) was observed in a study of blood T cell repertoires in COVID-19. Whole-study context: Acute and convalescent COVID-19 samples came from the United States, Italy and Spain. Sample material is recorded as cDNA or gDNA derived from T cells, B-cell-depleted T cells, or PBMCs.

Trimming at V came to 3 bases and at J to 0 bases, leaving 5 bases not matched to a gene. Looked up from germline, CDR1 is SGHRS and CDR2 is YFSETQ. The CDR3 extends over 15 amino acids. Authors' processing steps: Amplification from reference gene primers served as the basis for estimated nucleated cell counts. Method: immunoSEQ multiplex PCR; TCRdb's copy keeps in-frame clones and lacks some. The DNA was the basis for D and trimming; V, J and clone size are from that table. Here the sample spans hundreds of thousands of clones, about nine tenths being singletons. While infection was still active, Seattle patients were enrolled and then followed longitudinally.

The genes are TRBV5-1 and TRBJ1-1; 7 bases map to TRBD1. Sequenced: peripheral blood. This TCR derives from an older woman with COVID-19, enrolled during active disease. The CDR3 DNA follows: TGCGCCAGCAGCTCACAGGGGCAAATGAACACTGAAGCTTTCTTT. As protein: CASSSQGQMNTEAFF.